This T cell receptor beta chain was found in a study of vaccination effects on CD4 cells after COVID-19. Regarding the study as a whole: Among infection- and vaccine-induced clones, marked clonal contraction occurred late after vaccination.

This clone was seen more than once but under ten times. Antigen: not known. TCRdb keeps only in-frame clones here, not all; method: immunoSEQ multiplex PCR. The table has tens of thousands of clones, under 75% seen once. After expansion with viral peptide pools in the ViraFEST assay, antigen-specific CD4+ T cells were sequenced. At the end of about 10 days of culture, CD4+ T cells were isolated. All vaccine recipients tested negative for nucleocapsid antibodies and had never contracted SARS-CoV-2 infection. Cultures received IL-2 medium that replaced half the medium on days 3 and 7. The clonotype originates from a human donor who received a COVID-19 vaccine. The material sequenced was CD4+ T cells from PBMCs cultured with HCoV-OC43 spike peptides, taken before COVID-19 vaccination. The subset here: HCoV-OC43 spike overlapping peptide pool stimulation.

In nucleotides, the CDR3 is TGTGCCAGCAGTCATGGGACAGGGGGTTTCTATGGCTACACCTTC. Protein sequence: CASSHGTGGFYGYTF. This sequence joins TRBV5-4 and TRBJ1-2; 11 nucleotides line up with TRBD1. Unmatched junction bases numbered 7, after V lost 5 bases and J lost 4 bases. The CDR3 runs to 15 residues. Per germline, CDR1 SGHNT and CDR2 YYREEE (reference sequence).